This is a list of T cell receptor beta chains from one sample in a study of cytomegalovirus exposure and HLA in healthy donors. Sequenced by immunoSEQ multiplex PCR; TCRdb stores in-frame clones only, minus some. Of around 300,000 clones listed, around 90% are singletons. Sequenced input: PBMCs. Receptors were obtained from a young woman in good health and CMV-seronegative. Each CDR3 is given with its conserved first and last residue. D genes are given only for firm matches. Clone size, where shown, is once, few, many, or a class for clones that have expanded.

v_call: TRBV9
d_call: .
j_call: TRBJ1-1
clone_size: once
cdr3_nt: TGTGCCAGCAGCGCTCAGGGGAATACTGAAGCTTTCTTT
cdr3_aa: CASSAQGNTEAFF

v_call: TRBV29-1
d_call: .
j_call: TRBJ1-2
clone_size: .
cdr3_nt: TGCAGCGCCGACGGGACAAGAAGTGGCTACACCTTC
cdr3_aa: CSADGTRSGYTF

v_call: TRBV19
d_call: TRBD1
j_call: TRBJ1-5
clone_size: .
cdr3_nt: TGTGCCAGTAGTTATGGGGACAGGCCCCCTGTTAGCAATCAGCCCCAGCATTTT
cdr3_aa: CASSYGDRPPVSNQPQHF

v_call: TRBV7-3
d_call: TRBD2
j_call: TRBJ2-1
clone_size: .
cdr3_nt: TGTGCCAGCAGCGCGGGACTAGCGGGGGTCAATGAGCAGTTCTTC
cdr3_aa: CASSAGLAGVNEQFF

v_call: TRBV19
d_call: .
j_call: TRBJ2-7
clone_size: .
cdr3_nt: TGTGCCAGTAGTATCTCGGGGTTCTTCGAGCAGTACTTC
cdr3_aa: CASSISGFFEQYF

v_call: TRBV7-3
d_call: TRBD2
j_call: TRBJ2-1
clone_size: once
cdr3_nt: TGTGCCAGCAGCCCCCGGGGGGGCTCTTACAATGAGCAGTTCTTC
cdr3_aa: CASSPRGGSYNEQFF

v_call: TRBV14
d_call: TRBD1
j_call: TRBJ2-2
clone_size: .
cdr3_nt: TGTGCCACTTTTATTCCCGGGACAGGGGGAAAGGGCACCGGGGAGCTGTTTTTT
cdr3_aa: CATFIPGTGGKGTGELFF

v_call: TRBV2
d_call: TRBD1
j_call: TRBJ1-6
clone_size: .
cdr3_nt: TGTGCCAGCAGACAACAGGGGGCTCATAATTCACCCCTCCACTTT
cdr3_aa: CASRQQGAHNSPLHF

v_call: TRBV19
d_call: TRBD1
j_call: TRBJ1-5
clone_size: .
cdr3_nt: TGTGCCAGTAGTGCCTTTCGGACAGGGCCCAATCAGCCCCAGCATTTT
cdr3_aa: CASSAFRTGPNQPQHF

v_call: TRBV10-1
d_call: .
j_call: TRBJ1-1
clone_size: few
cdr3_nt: TGCGCCAGCAGTGGTTACACGGGTGAAGCTTTCTTT
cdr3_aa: CASSGYTGEAFF

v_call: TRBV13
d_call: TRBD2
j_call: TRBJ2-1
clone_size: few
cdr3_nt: TGTGCTACAAATCAGTTCGGGGAGGGTGAGCAGTTCTTC
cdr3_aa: CATNQFGEGEQFF

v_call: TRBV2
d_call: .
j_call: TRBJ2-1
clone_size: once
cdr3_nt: TGTGCCAGCAGTGAAGCCCTTCCCAGGACCTACAATGAGCAGTTCTTC
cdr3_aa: CASSEALPRTYNEQFF

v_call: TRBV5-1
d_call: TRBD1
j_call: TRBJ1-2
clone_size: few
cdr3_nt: TGCGCCAGCACGGCAGGGGGTGGCTACACCTTC
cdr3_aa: CASTAGGGYTF

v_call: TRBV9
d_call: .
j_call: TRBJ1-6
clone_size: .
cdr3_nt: TGTGCCAGCAGCTTACAACCAGGGGAACCCCTCCACTTT
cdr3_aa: CASSLQPGEPLHF

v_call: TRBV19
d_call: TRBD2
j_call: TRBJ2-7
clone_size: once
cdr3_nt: TGTGCCAGTAGTCTGGGACTAGCCGTCTACGAGCAGTACTTC
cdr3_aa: CASSLGLAVYEQYF

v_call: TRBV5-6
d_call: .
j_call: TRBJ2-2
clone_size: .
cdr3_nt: TGTGCCAGCAGCTCCACAGGGGGGGCAGAGCTGTTTTTT
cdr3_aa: CASSSTGGAELFF

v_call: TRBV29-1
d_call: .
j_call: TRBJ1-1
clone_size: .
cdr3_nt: TGCAGCGTCCGACAGACCACTGAAGCTTTCTTT
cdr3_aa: CSVRQTTEAFF

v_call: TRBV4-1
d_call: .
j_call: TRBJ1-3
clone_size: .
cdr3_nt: TGCGCCAGCAGCCAAGATTCGGGCAGGGGAAAGAACACCATATATTTT
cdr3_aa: CASSQDSGRGKNTIYF

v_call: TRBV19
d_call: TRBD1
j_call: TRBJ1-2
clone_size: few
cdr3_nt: TGTGCCAGTAGGAAAAGCGCGGACAGGTACTATGGCTACACCTTC
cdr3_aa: CASRKSADRYYGYTF

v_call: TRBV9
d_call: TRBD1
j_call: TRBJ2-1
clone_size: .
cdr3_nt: TGTGCCAGCAGCGTAGCCAGTAAGGGCACTGGAGACAGGGTCTACAATGAGCAGTTCTTC
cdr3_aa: CASSVASKGTGDRVYNEQFF

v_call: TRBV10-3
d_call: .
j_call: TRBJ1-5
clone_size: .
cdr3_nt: TGTGCCACCCAACAAGATAGCAATCAGCCCCAGCATTTT
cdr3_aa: CATQQDSNQPQHF

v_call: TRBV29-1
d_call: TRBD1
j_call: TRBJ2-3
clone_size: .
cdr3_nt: TGCAGCTCCCGCGGGGACAGGGACACAGATACGCAGTATTTT
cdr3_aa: CSSRGDRDTDTQYF

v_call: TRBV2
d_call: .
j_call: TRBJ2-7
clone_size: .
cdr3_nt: TGTGCCAGCAGGGTCTCTGGACATTTCCAATACGAGCAGTACTTC
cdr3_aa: CASRVSGHFQYEQYF

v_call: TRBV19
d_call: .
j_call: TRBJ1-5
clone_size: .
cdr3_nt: TGTGCCAGTGGTCCCTTCGGGCAGCCCCAGCATTTT
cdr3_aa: CASGPFGQPQHF

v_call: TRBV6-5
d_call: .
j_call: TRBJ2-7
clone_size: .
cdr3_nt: TGTGCCAGCAGTTACTCGAGACAATTTAACTACGAGCAGTACTTC
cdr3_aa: CASSYSRQFNYEQYF

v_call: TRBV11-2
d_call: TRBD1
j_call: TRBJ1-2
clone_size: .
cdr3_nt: TGTGCCAGCAGCTTAGATCTAACAGGGGACTATGGCTACACCTTC
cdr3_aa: CASSLDLTGDYGYTF

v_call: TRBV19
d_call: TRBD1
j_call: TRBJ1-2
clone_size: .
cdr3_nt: TGTGCCAGTAGCAATACAGGGGCTGGCCTCTATGGCTACACCTTC
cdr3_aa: CASSNTGAGLYGYTF

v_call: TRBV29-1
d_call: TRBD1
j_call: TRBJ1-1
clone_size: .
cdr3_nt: TGCAGCACCGACAGGGGGCAGGACACTGAAGCTTTCTTT
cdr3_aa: CSTDRGQDTEAFF

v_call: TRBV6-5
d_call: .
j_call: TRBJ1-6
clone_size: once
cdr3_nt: TGTGCCAGCAGTTACTCGCGGCGGGGTGATTCACCCCTCCACTTT
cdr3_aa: CASSYSRRGDSPLHF

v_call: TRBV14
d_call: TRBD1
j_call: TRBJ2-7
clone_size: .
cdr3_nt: TGTGCCAGCAGCTCCTGGACAGGTCCCACCTACGAGCAGTACTTC
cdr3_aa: CASSSWTGPTYEQYF

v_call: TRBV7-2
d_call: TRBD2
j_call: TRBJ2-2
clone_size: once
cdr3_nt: TGTGCCAGCAGCTTAGATAGCGGGGGGTCCGGGGAGCTGTTTTTT
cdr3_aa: CASSLDSGGSGELFF

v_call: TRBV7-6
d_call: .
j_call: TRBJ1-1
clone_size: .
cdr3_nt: TGTGCCAGCAGCTCCTGGGGCACGAACACTGAAGCTTTCTTT
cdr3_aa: CASSSWGTNTEAFF

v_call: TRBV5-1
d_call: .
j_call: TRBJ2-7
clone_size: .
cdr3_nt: TGCGCCAGCAGCTTGCCGGGGAGCACCTACGAGCAGTACTTC
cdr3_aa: CASSLPGSTYEQYF

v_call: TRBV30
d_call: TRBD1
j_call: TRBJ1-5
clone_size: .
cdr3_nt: TGTGCCTGGAGTGTAAGAGACAGGGATTTACAGCCCCAGCATTTT
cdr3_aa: CAWSVRDRDLQPQHF

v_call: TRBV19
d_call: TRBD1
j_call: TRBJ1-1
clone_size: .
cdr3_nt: TGTGCCAGTAGCCAGCAGGGGGCGGGCACTGAAGCTTTCTTT
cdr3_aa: CASSQQGAGTEAFF

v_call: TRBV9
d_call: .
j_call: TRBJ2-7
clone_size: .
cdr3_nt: TGTGCCAGCAGCCCAGGGTCCTACGAGCAGTACTTC
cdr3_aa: CASSPGSYEQYF

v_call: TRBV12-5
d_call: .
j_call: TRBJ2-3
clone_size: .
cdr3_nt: TGTGCTAGTGGTGGGAAAGGGGACACATTTCCAGATACGCAGTATTTT
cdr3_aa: CASGGKGDTFPDTQYF

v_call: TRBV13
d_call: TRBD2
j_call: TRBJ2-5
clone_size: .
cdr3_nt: TGTGCCAGCAGTGAGCGGCGGGGGGGCCACGGTAGGGAGACCCAGTACTTC
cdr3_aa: CASSERRGGHGRETQYF

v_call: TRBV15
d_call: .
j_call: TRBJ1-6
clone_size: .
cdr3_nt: TGTGCCACCAGAGCGTATAATTCACCCCTCCACTTT
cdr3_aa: CATRAYNSPLHF

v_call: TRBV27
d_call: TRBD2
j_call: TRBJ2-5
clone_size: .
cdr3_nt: TGTGCCAGCAGTTTCCGGGGCGGGAGAGGAGGAGAGACCCAGTACTTC
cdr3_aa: CASSFRGGRGGETQYF

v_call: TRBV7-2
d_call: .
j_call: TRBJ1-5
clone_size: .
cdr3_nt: TGTGCCAGCAGCTTAAGAGGGCCCAATCAGCCCCAGCATTTT
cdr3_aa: CASSLRGPNQPQHF

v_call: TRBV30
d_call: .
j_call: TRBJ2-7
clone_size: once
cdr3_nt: TGTGCCTGGAATCGAGGGACTTCTACCTACGAGCAGTACTTC
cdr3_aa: CAWNRGTSTYEQYF

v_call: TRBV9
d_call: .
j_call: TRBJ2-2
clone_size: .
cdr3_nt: TGTGCCAGCAGCGATAACAGGGTAGCCGGGGAGCTGTTTTTT
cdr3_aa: CASSDNRVAGELFF

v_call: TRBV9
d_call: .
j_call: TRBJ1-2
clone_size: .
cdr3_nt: TGTGCCAGCAGCGTAGGGAACAGGGAGAACTATGGCTACACCTTC
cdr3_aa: CASSVGNRENYGYTF

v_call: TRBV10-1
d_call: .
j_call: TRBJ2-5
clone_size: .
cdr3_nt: TGCGCCAGCAGTCCACTTCGGTCCAATAGTGAGCAGTACTTC
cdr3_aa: CASSPLRSNSEQYF

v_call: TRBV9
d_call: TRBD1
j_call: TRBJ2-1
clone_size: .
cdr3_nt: TGTGCCAGCAGCAGTAGTACAGGGGTAAGGCAGTTCTTC
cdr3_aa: CASSSSTGVRQFF

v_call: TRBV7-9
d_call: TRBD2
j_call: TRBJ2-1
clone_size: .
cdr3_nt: TGTGCCAGCAGCTTCACTAGCGGGGGCCTTTACAATGAGCAGTTCTTC
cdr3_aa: CASSFTSGGLYNEQFF

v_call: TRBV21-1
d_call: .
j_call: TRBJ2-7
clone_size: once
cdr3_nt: TGTGCCAGCAGCAAAGCGGAGACTAGCGGGGGCATTTCCTACGAGCAGTACTTC
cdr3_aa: CASSKAETSGGISYEQYF

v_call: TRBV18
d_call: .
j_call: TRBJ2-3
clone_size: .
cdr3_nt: TGTGCCAGCTCACCCCGGACAGGCACAGATACGCAGTATTTT
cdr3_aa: CASSPRTGTDTQYF

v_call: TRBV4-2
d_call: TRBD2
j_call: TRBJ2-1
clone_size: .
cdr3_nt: TGTGCCAGCAGCCAAGATCCGCGGGGGGGCCGGGATGAGCAGTTCTTC
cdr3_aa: CASSQDPRGGRDEQFF

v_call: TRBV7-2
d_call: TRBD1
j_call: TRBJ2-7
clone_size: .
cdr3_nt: TGTGCCAGCAGCTTAGGCCCGGACAGGGGCGTCTACGAGCAGTACTTC
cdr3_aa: CASSLGPDRGVYEQYF

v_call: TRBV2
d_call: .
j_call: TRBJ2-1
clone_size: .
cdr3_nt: TGTGCCAGCAGGGCCGATAGCCCCTCCTACAATGAGCAGTTCTTC
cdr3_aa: CASRADSPSYNEQFF

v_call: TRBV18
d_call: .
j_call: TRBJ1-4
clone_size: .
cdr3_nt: TGTGCCAGCTCACCTACTCCTACTTCGGATGAAAAACTGTTTTTT
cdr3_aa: CASSPTPTSDEKLFF

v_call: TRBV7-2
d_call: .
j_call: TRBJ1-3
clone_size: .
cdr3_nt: TGTGCCAGCAGCTTATCGTGGACATCGTCTGGAAACACCATATATTTT
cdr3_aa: CASSLSWTSSGNTIYF

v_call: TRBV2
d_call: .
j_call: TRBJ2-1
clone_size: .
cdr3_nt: TGTGCCAGCAGTGAAGCGGGAGGGGGGTTCTTC
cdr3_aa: CASSEAGGGFF

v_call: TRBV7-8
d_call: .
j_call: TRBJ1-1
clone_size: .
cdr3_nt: TGTGCCAGCAGCTTAGTGCAGGGGCCGAACACTGAAGCTTTCTTT
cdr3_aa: CASSLVQGPNTEAFF